Detailed here is one T cell receptor beta chain. RNA was extracted and reverse transcribed into cDNA as the sequencing template. The assay was immunoSEQ multiplex PCR, and TCRdb's table has in-frame clones only and misses some. The sample contains roughly 150,000 clones, 50% to 65% of which appear only once. These data come from a study of CD8+ T cells in alopecia areata. J was trimmed by 4 bases and V by 4 bases; bases with no gene match: 6. This CDR3 has 16 residues. Germline loops: CDR1 MNHNS, CDR2 SASEGT. The material sequenced was CD4+ T cells sorted from blood. J is TRBJ2-3 and V is TRBV6-1; TRBD1 matches at 12 bases. The receptor comes from a human donor in good health. The chain's CDR3 is CASSGDRGLPPDTQYF. The CDR3 DNA follows: TGTGCCAGCAGTGGGGACAGGGGGCTACCTCCAGATACGCAGTATTTT.